These T cell receptor beta chains were read from a single sample in a study of PD-1 blockade in classical Hodgkin lymphoma. Sequencing used immunoSEQ multiplex PCR; TCRdb keeps in-frame clones, though not all of them. The table has approximately 20,000 clones, 90% to 95% seen once. The source material was peripheral blood mononuclear cells (PBMCs). All receptors come from a human donor with classical Hodgkin lymphoma. The CDR3 runs from the conserved cysteine through the conserved F or W. A row's size may be missing; if present it is once, few, many or a size class.

v_gene | abundance | CDR3aa
TRBV5-4 | once | CASSLPGTGKDYGYTF
TRBV5-4 | NA | CASSPGTVGGYNEQFF
TRBV19 | NA | CASSISMTGTRRGSPLHF
TRBV11-3 | NA | CASSSFSGQGETQYF
TRBV30 | NA | CAWTPGQTNTEAFF
TRBV7-6 | NA | CASSLSSGGLADTQYF
TRBV29-1 | NA | CSVEDSQSTGNEQFF
TRBV4-3 | NA | CASSQTTSGGEETQYF
TRBV19 | NA | CASSALPGGRAFF
TRBV30 | NA | CAWSQGYSYNEQFF
TRBV19 | once | CASRDRRYSGNTIYF
TRBV28 | once | CASGPRRYNEQFF
TRBV6-6 | NA | CASRLILASTDTQYF
TRBV7-8 | NA | CASRPYDGGWFTDTQYF
TRBV15 | NA | CATSIRVDGELFF
TRBV9 | NA | CASSAGQLSGANVLTF
TRBV5-4 | NA | CASSLSVGRAPTQYF
TRBV4-1 | NA | CASSPDGGFYGYTF
TRBV30 | NA | CAWSGDSYSSYEQYF
TRBV5-1 | NA | CASSSFNGELFF
TRBV28 | NA | CASSSSGTTSYNEQFF
TRBV7-2 | NA | CASSWGQRINTEAFF
TRBV19 | NA | CASSIGDRDSGNTIYF
TRBV18 | once | CASSPEAGTGNYGYTF
TRBV30 | NA | CARLGADYGYTF
TRBV5-5 | once | CASTRPGGRETQYF
TRBV6-1 | NA | CASSEDPPGVLTGELFF
TRBV28 | NA | CASSPDGTFYLNEQFF
TRBV29-1 | NA | CSAEWGVAFF
TRBV19 | NA | CASSIRSLAGSIYNEQFF
TRBV27 | NA | CASSFSDRGHSPLHF
TRBV19 | NA | CASCTAGVRGYTF
TRBV18 | NA | CASSPRRTGEDEKLFF
TRBV15 | NA | CATSKTWLRGLNQPQHF
TRBV7-2 | NA | CASSLTGGWETQYF
TRBV10-3 | NA | CAISDARPMNTEAFF
TRBV4-3 | once | CASSQDQGASYEQYF
TRBV21-1 | once | CASGRTPQGDTQYF
TRBV6-1 | NA | CASTPSGGPQETQYF
TRBV25-1 | once | CASRPGTSSTDTQYF
TRBV11-2 | NA | CASSLDRAAGGLYEQYF
TRBV5-4 | NA | CASSLARRTGEDTQYF
TRBV5-1 | NA | CASTRGQAANTEAFF
TRBV7-2 | NA | CASSQERNEQYF
TRBV19 | NA | CASSRRLGYGYTF
TRBV19 | NA | CASSPLTLVDYGYTF
TRBV5-4 | NA | CASSLARGRPSSSTDTQYF
TRBV7-2 | once | CASSWTRSLYRNTEAFF
TRBV11-1 | NA | CASSLPGQGFTDTQYF
TRBV6-5 | NA | CASSYGETQYF